The rows below give T cell receptor beta chains drawn from one sample of a study of OX40 agonist ivuxolimab in advanced cancers. Sequencing used immunoSEQ multiplex PCR; TCRdb keeps in-frame clones, though not all of them. The table includes around 12,000 clones, roughly 84% detected once. This specimen was CD4+ or CD8+ T cells sorted from blood, taken in a trial of the OX40 agonist ivuxolimab. The source is an adult with an advanced solid tumor such as melanoma, head and neck, liver or kidney cancer. Each CDR3 is given with its conserved first and last residue. D genes are given only for firm matches. Not all rows give a size; the values are once, few, many and, for expanded clones, a class.

d_call	j_call	v_call	clone_size	cdr3_aa	cdr3_nt
.	TRBJ1-1	TRBV19	once	CASSFGTGNTEAFF	TGTGCCAGTAGTTTCGGGACGGGGAACACTGAAGCTTTCTTT
.	TRBJ2-7	TRBV5-6	.	CASSLWRASYEQYF	TGTGCCAGCAGCTTGTGGCGTGCGAGCTACGAGCAGTACTTC
TRBD1	TRBJ1-2	TRBV4-3	.	CASSRKQGVPGYTF	TGCGCCAGCAGCCGGAAACAGGGGGTTCCTGGCTACACCTTC
TRBD2	TRBJ2-6	TRBV7-9	.	CASSPGRAGANVLTF	TGTGCCAGCAGCCCCGGGAGGGCTGGGGCCAACGTCCTGACTTTC
.	TRBJ2-7	TRBV7-9	.	CASSPRTVGYEQYF	TGTGCCAGCAGCCCCAGGACAGTTGGTTACGAGCAGTACTTC
TRBD1	TRBJ2-7	TRBV11-3	once	CASSSPQGAEQYF	TGTGCCAGCAGCTCCCCCCAGGGGGCCGAGCAGTACTTC
.	TRBJ2-7	TRBV9	.	CASSLESSYEQYF	TGTGCCAGCAGCCTCGAGAGCTCCTACGAGCAGTACTTC
.	TRBJ2-1	TRBV4-1	.	CASSPGGIGYNEQFF	TGCGCCAGCAGCCCCGGGGGTATAGGGTACAATGAGCAGTTCTTC
TRBD1	TRBJ1-1	TRBV6-5	.	CASRQGQGNWEAFF	TGTGCCAGCAGACAGGGACAGGGGAATTGGGAAGCTTTCTTT
.	TRBJ2-7	TRBV11-3	.	CASSSTLNGAYEQYF	TGTGCCAGCAGCTCAACGCTAAATGGGGCCTACGAGCAGTACTTC
.	TRBJ2-1	TRBV7-9	.	CASSLPGQPNEQFF	TGTGCCAGCAGCTTACCGGGACAACCCAATGAGCAGTTCTTC
TRBD1	TRBJ2-1	TRBV6-5	.	CASRRDRGLYNEQFF	TGTGCCAGCAGGAGGGACAGGGGACTTTACAATGAGCAGTTCTTC
.	TRBJ2-2	TRBV27	.	CASSLTNYRANTGELFF	TGTGCCAGCAGTCTAACCAACTACAGGGCGAACACCGGGGAGCTGTTTTTT